The 5 T cell receptor beta chains below were found in one sample sequenced in a study of blood T cell repertoires in COVID-19. Measured with immunoSEQ multiplex PCR; TCRdb has only the in-frame clones, and not every one. This sample carries a few hundred thousand clones, around 90% of them seen once, and the ten largest clones take roughly 0.92%. The specimen sequenced was peripheral blood. The receptors here all came from a woman between 40 and 55 years old who had recovered from COVID-19.

This clone has more than one count but fewer than ten. This rearrangement joins TRBV6-1 to TRBJ1-4; 8 bases fit TRBD1. CDR1 is MNHNS and CDR2 is SASEGT in the germline V gene. This CDR3 spans 14 amino acids. The trim removed 1 base at V and 11 bases at J, leaving 6 bases unmatched. CDR3 in amino acids: CASSEGQGTRKLFF. DNA for the CDR3: TGTGCCAGCAGTGAAGGACAGGGGACGAGGAAACTGTTTTTT.

V gene TRBV28 combines with J gene TRBJ2-2, with 7 bases identical to TRBD1. The germline gives CDR1 MDHEN, CDR2 SYDVKM. This CDR3 has 16 residues. V trimming: 4 bases; J trimming: 5 bases; junction bases outside the gene matches: 10. CDR3 residues: CASSSGTAQGTGELFF. The CDR3 DNA follows: TGTGCCAGCAGTTCAGGGACAGCCCAAGGGACCGGGGAGCTGTTTTTT.

The gene calls are TRBV5-4 and TRBJ2-2, with 7 positions matching TRBD1. The CDR3 extends over 15 amino acids. Germline CDR1 is SGHNT and CDR2 is YYREEE (reference sequence). Unmatched junction bases numbered 7, after V lost 4 bases and J lost 4 bases. DNA for the CDR3: TGTGCCAGCAGCACGACAGGGACGGGCACCGGGGAGCTGTTTTTT. This translates into CASSTTGTGTGELFF. Together with reference TRBV5-4 and TRBJ2-2, the CDR3 gives the full variable domain: ETGVTQSPTHLIKTRGQQVTLRCSSQSGHNTVSWYQQALGQGPQFIFQYYREEENGRGNFPPRFSGLQFPNYSSELNVNALELDDSALYLCASSTTGTGTGELFFGEGSRLTVL.

The V and J genes are TRBV24-1 and TRBJ2-1, with 8 bases lining up with TRBD2. This CDR3 has 14 amino acids. With V trimmed by 4 bases and J by 10 bases, 8 bases remained unmatched. Germline V gives CDR1 KGHDR, CDR2 SFDVKD. The DNA of the CDR3 is TGTGCCACCAGTGACCCCGGACTAGCCAGCGAGCAGTTCTTC. As protein: CATSDPGLASEQFF.

The V gene is TRBV5-1, the J gene TRBJ1-6; 7 nucleotides align to TRBD1. The CDR3 is 15 amino acids. The trim removed 0 bases at V and 7 bases at J, leaving 4 bases unmatched. In germline, CDR1 is SGHRS, CDR2 YFSETQ. As DNA, the CDR3 is TGCGCCAGCAGCTTGGCCGGGACAGAGAATTCACCCCTCCACTTT. Its protein product is CASSLAGTENSPLHF.